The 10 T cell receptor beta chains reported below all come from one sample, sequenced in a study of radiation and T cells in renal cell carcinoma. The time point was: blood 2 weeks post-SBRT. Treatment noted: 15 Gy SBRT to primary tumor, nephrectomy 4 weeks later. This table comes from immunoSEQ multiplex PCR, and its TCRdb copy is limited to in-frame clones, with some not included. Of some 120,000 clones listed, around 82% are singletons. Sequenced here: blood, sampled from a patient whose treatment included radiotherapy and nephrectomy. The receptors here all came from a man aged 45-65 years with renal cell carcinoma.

CDR3 coding DNA: TGTGCCAGCAGCGTGATCGGGGACACAGATACGCAGTATTTT. It specifies CASSVIGDTDTQYF. The chain combines TRBV9 with TRBJ2-3; D perhaps matches TRBD2 (5 bases). This CDR3 is built from 14 residues. CDR1 and CDR2 from the germline V gene are SGDLS and YYNGEE. V was cut by 2 bases and J by 2 bases, with 9 bases left in between. Full variable domain (rest looked up from reference TRBV9 and TRBJ2-3): DSGVTQTPKHLITATGQRVTLRCSPRSGDLSVYWYQQSLDQGLQFLIQYYNGEERAKGNILERFSAQQFPDLHSELNLSSLELGDSALYFCASSVIGDTDTQYFGPGTRLTVL.

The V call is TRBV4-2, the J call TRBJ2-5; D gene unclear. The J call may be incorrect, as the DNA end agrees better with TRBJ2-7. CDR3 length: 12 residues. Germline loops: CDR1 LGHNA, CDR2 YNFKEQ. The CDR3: CASSLNRDEQYF. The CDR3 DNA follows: TGTGCCAGCAGCCTCAACCGGGACGAGCAGTACTTC.

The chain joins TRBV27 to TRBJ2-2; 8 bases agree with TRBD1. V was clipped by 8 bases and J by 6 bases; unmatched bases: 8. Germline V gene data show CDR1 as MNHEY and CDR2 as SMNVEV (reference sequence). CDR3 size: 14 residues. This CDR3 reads CASGRQGAPGELFF. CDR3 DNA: TGTGCCAGCGGGAGGCAGGGGGCACCCGGGGAGCTGTTTTTT.

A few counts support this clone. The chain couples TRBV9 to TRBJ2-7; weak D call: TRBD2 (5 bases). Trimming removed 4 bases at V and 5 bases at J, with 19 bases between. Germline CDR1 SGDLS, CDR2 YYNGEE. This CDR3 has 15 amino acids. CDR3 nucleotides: TGTGCCAGCAGCCTAAGTGGGAGCGTTCCTAACGAGCAGTACTTC. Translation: CASSLSGSVPNEQYF. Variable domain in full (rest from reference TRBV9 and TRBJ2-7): DSGVTQTPKHLITATGQRVTLRCSPRSGDLSVYWYQQSLDQGLQFLIQYYNGEERAKGNILERFSAQQFPDLHSELNLSSLELGDSALYFCASSLSGSVPNEQYFGPGTRLTVT.

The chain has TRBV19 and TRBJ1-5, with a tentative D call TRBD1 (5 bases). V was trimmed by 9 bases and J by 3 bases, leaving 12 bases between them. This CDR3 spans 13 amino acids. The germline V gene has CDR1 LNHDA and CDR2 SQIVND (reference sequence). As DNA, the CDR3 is TGTGCCAGCGGGGGAGGGAACAATCAGCCCCAGCATTTT. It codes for CASGGGNNQPQHF.

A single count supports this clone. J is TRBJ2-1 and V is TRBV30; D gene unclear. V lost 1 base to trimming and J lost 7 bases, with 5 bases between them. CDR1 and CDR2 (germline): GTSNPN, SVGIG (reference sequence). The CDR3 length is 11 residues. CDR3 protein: CAWSAANEQFF. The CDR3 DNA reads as TGTGCCTGGAGTGCGGCGAATGAGCAGTTCTTC. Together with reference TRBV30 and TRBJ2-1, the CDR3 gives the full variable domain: SQTIHQWPATLVQPVGSPLSLECTVEGTSNPNLYWYRQAAGRGLQLLFYSVGIGQISSEVPQNLSASRPQDRQFILSSKKLLLSDSGFYLCAWSAANEQFFGPGTRLTVL.

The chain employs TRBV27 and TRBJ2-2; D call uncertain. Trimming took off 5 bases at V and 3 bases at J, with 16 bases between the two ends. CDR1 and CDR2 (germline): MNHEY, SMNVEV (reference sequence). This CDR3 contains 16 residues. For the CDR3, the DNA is TGTGCCAGCAGTCCTGGACCCTCGTGGGACACCGGGGAGCTGTTTTTT. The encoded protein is CASSPGPSWDTGELFF.

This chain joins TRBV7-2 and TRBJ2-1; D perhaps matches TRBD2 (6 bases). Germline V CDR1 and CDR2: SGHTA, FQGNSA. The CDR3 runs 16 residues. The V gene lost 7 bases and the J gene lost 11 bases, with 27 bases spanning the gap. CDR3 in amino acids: CASTPTGTAGKNQQFF. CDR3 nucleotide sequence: TGTGCCAGCACCCCTACCGGGACGGCGGGGAAAAATCAGCAGTTCTTC. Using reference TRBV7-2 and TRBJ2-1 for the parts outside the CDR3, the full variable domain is GAGVSQSPSNKVTEKGKDVELRCDPISGHTALYWYRQSLGQGLEFLIYFQGNSAPDKSGLPSDRFSAERTGGSVSTLTIQRTQQEDSAVYLCASTPTGTAGKNQQFFGPGTRLTVL.

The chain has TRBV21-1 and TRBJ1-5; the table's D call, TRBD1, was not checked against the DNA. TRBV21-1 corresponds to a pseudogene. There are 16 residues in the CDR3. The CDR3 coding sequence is TGTGCCAGCAACGTCCCCGGACACTATAGCAATCAGCCCCAGCATTTT. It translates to CASNVPGHYSNQPQHF.

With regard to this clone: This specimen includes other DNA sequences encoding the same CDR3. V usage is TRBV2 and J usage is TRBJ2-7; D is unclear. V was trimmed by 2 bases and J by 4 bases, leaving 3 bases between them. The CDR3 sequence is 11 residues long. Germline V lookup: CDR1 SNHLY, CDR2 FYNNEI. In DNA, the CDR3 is TGTGCCAGCAGTGAATTATACGAGCAGTACTTC. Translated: CASSELYEQYF.